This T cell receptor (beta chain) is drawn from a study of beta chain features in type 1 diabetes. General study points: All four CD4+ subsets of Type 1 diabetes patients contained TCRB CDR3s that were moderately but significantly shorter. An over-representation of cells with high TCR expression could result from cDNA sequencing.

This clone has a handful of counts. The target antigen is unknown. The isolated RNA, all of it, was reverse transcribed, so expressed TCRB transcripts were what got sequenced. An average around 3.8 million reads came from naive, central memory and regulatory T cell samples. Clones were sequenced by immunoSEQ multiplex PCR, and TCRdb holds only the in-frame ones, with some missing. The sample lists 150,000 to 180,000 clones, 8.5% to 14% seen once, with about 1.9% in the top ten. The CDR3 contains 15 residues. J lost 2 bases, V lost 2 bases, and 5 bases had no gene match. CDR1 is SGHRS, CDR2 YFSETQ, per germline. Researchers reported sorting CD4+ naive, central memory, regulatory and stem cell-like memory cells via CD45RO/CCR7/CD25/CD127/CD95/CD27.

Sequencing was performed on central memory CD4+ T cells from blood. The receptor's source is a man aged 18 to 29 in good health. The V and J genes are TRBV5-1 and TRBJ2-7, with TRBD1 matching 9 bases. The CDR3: CASSFSGTGTYEQYF. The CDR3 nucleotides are TGCGCCAGCAGCTTCTCCGGGACAGGGACCTACGAGCAGTACTTC.